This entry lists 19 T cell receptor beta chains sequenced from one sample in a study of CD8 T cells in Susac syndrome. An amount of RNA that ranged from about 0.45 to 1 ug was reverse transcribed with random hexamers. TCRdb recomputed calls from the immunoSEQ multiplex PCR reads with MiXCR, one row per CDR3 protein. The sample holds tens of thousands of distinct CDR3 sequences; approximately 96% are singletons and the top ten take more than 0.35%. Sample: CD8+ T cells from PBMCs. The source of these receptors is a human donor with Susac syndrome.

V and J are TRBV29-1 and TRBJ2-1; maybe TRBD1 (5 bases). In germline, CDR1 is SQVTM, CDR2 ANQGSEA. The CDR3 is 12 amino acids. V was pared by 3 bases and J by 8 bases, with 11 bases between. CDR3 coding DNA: TGCAGCGTTGACTCCAGGGTCTATGAGCAGTTCTTC. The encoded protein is CSVDSRVYEQFF.

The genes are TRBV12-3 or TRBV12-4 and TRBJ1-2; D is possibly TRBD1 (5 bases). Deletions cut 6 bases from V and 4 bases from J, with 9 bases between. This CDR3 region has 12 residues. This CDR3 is CASSLDTYGYTF. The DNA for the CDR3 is TGTGCCAGCAGCTTGGACACCTATGGCTACACCTTC.

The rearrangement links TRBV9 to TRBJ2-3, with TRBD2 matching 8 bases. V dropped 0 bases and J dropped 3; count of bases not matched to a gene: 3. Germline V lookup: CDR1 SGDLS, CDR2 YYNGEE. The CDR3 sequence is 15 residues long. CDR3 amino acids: CASSVEGLATDTQYF. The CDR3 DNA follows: TGTGCCAGCAGCGTAGAAGGACTAGCAACAGATACGCAGTATTTT.

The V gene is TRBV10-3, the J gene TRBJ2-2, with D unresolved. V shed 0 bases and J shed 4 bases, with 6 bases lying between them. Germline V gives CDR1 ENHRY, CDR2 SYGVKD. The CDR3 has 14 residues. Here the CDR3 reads CAISESSGTGELFF. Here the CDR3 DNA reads TGTGCCATCAGTGAGTCGTCAGGCACCGGGGAGCTGTTTTTT.

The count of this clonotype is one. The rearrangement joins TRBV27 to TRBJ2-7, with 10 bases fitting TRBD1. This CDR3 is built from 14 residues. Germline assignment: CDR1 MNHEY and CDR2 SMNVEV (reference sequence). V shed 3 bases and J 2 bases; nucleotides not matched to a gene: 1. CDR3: CASSFGTGAYEQYF. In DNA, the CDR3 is TGTGCCAGCAGTTTTGGGACAGGGGCCTACGAGCAGTACTTC.

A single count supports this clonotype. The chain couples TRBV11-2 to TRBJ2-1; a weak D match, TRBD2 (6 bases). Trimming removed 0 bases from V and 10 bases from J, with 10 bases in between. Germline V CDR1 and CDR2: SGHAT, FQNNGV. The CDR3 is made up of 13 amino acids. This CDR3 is CASSLERGNEQFF. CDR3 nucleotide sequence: TGTGCCAGCAGCTTAGAACGGGGGAACGAGCAGTTCTTC.

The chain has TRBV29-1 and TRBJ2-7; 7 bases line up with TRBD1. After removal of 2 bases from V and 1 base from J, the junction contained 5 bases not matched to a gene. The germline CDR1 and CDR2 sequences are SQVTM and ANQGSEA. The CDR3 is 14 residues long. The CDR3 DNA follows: TGCAGCGTTGAAAAGGCAGGGGGATCCTACGAGCAGTACTTC. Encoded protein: CSVEKAGGSYEQYF.

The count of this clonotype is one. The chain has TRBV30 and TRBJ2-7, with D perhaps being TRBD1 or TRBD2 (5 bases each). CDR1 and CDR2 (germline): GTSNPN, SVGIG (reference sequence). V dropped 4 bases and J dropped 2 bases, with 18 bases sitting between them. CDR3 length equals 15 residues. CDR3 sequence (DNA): TGTGCCTGGAAAGGAATGGGCCAGGGAGCCTACGAGCAGTACTTC. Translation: CAWKGMGQGAYEQYF.

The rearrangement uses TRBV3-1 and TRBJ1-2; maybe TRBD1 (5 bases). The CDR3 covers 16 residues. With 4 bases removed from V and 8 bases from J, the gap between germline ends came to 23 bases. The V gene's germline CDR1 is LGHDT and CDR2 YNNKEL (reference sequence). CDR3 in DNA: TGTGCCAGCAGCCCTCCGTTGAGGGGCAGAGCCGCGGGCTACACCTTC. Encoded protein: CASSPPLRGRAAGYTF.

The CDR3 nucleotides are TGTGCCAGCAGCGCTACAGCCCCCAGCGAAGCTTTCTTT. Amino acids: CASSATAPSEAFF. This chain joins TRBV2 and TRBJ1-1, with D unresolved. The CDR3 has 13 residues. Germline V gene data show CDR1 as SNHLY and CDR2 as FYNNEI. V was clipped by 6 bases and J by 8 bases, with 16 bases between them.

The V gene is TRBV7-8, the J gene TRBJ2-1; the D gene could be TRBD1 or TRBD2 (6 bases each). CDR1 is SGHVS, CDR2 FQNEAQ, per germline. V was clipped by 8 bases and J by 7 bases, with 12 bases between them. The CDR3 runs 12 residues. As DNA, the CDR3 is TGTGCCAGCCAGGAAGGGGGGAATGAGCAGTTCTTC. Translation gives CASQEGGNEQFF.

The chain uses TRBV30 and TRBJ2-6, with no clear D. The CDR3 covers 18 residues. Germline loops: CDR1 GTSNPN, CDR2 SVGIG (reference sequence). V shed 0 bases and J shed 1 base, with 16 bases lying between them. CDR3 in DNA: TGTGCCTGGAGTGTTGTGACTTTAGGCCCGTCTGGGGCCAACGTCCTGACTTTC. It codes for CAWSVVTLGPSGANVLTF.

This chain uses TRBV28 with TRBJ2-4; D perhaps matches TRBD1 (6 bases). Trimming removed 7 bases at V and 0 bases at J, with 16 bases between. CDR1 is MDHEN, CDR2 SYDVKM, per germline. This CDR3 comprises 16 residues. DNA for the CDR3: TGTGCCAGCATGGGGTCAGGCAGGGGAGCCAAAAACATTCAGTACTTC. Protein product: CASMGSGRGAKNIQYF.

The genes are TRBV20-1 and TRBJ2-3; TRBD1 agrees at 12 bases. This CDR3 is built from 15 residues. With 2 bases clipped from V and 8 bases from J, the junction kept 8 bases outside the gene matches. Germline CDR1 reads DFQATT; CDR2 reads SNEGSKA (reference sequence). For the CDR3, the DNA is TGCAGTGCTAGATCTGGGACAGGGGGCGCGGGTACGCAGTATTTT. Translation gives CSARSGTGGAGTQYF.

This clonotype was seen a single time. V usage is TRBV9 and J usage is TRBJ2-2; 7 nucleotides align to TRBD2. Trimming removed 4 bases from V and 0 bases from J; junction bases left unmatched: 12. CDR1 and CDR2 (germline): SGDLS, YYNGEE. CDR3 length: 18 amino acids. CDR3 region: CASSPRSRDYSNTGELFF. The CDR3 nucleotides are TGTGCCAGCAGCCCACGGAGTAGGGACTATTCGAACACCGGGGAGCTGTTTTTT. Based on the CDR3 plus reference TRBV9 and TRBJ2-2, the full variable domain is DSGVTQTPKHLITATGQRVTLRCSPRSGDLSVYWYQQSLDQGLQFLIQYYNGEERAKGNILERFSAQQFPDLHSELNLSSLELGDSALYFCASSPRSRDYSNTGELFFGEGSRLTVL.

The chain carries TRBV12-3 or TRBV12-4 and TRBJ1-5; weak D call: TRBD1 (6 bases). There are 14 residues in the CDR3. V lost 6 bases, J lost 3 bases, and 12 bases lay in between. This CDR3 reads CASRSRGFNQPQHF. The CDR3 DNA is TGTGCCAGCAGATCCAGGGGATTCAATCAGCCCCAGCATTTT.

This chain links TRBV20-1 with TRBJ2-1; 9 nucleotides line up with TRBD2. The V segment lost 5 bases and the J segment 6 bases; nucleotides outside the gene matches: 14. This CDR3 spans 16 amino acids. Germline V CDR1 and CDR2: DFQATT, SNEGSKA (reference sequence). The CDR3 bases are TGCAGTGCTTTAGCCTTAGCGGGGGAATTAATCAATGAGCAGTTCTTC. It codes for CSALALAGELINEQFF.

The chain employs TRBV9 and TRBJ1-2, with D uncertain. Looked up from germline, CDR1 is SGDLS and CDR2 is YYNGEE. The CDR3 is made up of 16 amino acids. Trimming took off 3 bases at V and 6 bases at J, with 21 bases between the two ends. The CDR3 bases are TGTGCCAGCAGCGACGCCCCCATGGGATTCGGAAATGGCTACACCTTC. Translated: CASSDAPMGFGNGYTF.

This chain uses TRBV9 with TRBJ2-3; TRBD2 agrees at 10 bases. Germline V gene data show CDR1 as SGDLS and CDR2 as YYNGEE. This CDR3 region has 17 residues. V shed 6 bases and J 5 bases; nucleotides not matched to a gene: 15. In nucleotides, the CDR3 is TGTGCCAGCACCCGCAGCGGTCTAGCGGGAGCCGGAGATACGCAGTATTTT. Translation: CASTRSGLAGAGDTQYF.